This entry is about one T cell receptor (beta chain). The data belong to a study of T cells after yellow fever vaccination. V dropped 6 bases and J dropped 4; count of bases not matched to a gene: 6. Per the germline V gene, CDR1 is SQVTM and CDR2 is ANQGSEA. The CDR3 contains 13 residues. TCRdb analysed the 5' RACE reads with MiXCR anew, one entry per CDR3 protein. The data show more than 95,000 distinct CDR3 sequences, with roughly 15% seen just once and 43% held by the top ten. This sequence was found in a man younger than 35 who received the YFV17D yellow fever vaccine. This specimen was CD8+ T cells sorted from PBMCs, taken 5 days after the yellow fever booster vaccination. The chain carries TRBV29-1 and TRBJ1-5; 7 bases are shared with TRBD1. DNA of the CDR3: TGCAGCGTCCAAGGGGGCGGTAATCAGCCCCAGCATTTT. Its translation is CSVQGGGNQPQHF.